The T cell receptor delta chain under discussion was sequenced for a study of gamma-delta T cells after stem cell transplantation. TCRdb called clones from the RT-PCR reads again using CATT. The sample includes approximately 2,000 delta-chain clones, roughly a sixth of them seen just once. This clone turned up a few times. Specimen: gamma-delta T cells. The TCR originated in a human donor. It is not recorded whose cells these are; they may come from a transplant donor.

CDR3: CACDTATQASWDTRQMFF. In DNA form, the CDR3 reads TGTGCCTGTGACACCGCCACGCAAGCTTCCTGGGACACCCGACAGATGTTTTTC. The chain couples TRDV2 to TRDJ3, with unresolved D. The V and J ends lost 0 bases and 1 base respectively, with 12 bases between them. Germline CDR1 GEAIGNYY, CDR2 EKD. The CDR3 contains 18 residues.